This T cell receptor beta chain was captured by sequencing in a study of identical twins. Germline V lookup: CDR1 MNHEY, CDR2 SVGEGT. V lost 7 bases and J lost 6; bases outside the gene matches: 2. The CDR3 sequence is 12 residues long. TCRdb redid the calling of the 5' RACE reads with MiXCR, one entry per CDR3 protein. The sample records a few hundred thousand distinct CDR3 sequences, approximately 5.9% being singletons. These sequences were also reported in another study, on T cells expressing NK-cell markers. From that study: There were a handful of donors in whom these clonotypes also led the CD3+CD56-NKG2C+ fraction.

Sequenced sample: CD8+ T cells sorted from blood. V gene TRBV6-2 or TRBV6-3 combines with J gene TRBJ2-7; 11 bases are shared with TRBD2. This sequence originates from a woman between 18 and 29 years old in good health. In nucleotides, the CDR3 is TGTGCCAGCATCGGGACTAGCGGCGAGCAGTACTTC. Translation gives CASIGTSGEQYF.